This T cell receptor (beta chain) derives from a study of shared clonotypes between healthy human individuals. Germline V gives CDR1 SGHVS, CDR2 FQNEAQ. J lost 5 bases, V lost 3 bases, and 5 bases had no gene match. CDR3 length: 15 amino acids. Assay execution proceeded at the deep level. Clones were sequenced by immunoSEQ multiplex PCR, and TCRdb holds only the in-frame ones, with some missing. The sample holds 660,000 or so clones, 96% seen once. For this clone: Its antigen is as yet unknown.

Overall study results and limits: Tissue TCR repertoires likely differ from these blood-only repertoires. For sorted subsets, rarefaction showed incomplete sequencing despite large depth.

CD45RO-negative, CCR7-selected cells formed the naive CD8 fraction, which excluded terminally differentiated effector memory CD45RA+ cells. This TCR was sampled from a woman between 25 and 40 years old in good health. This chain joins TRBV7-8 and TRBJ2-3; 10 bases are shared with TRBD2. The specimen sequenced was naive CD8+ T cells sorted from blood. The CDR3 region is CASSFLAGVIDTQYF. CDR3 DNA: TGTGCCAGCAGCTTTCTAGCGGGAGTGATAGATACGCAGTATTTT. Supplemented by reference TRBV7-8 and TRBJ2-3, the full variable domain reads GAGVSQSPRYKVAKRGQDVALRCDPISGHVSLFWYQQALGQGPEFLTYFQNEAQLDKSGLPSDRFFAERPEGSVSTLKIQRTQQEDSAVYLCASSFLAGVIDTQYFGPGTRLTVL.